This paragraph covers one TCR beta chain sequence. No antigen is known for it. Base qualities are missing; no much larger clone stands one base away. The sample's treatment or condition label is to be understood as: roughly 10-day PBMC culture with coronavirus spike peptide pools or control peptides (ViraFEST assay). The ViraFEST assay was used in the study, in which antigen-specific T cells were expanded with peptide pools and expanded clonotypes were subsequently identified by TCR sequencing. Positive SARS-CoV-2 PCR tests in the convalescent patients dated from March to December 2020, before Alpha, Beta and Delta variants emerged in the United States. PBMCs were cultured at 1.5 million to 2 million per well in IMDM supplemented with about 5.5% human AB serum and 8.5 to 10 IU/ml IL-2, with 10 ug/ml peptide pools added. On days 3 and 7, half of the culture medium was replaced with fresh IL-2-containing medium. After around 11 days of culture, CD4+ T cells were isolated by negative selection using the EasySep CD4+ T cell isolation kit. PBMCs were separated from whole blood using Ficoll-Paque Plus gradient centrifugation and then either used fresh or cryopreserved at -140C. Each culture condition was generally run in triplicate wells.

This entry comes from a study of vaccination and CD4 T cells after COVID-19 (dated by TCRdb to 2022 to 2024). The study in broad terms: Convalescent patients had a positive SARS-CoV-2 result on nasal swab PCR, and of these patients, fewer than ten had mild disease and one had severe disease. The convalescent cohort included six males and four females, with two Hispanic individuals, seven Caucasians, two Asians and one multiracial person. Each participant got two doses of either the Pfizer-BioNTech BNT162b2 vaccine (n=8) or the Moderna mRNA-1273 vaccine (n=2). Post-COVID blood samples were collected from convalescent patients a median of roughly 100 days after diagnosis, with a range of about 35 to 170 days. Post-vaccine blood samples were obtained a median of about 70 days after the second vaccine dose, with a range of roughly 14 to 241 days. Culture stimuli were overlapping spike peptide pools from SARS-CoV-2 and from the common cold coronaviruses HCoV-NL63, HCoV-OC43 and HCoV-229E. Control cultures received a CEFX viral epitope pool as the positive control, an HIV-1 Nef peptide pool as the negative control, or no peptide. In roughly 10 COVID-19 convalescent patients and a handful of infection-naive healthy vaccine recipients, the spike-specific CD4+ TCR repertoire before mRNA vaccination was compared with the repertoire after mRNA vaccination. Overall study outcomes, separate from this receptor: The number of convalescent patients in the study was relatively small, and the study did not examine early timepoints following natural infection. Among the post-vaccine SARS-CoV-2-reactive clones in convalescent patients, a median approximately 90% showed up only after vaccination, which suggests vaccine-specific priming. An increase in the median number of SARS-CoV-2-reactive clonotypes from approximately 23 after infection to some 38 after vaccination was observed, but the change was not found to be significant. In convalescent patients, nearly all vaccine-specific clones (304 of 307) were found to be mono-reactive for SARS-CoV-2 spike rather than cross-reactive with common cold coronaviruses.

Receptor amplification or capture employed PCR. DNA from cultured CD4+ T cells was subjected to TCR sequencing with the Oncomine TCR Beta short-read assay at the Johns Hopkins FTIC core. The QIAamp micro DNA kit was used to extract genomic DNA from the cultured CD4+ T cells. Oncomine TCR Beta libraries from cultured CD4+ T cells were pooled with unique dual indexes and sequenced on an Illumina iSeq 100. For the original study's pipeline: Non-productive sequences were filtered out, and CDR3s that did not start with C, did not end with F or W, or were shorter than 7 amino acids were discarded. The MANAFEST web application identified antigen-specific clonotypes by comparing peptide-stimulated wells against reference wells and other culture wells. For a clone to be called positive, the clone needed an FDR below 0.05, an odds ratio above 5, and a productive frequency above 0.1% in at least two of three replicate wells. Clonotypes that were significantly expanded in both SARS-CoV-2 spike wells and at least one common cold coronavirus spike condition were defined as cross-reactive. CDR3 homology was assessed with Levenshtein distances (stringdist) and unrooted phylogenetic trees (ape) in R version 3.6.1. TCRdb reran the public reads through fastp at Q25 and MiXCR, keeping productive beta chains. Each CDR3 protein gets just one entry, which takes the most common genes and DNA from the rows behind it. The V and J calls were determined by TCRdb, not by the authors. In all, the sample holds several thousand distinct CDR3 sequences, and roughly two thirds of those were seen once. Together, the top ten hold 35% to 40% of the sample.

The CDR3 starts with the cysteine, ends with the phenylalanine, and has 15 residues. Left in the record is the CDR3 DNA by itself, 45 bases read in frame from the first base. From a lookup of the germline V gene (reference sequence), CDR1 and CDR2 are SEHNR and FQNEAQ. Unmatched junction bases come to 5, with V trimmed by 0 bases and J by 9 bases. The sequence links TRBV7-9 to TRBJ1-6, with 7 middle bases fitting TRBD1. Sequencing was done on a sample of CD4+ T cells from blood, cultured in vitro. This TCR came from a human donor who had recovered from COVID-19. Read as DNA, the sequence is TGTGCCAGCAGCTTAGCCGGGACAGATATTTCACCCCTCCACTTT. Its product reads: CASSLAGTDISPLHF.